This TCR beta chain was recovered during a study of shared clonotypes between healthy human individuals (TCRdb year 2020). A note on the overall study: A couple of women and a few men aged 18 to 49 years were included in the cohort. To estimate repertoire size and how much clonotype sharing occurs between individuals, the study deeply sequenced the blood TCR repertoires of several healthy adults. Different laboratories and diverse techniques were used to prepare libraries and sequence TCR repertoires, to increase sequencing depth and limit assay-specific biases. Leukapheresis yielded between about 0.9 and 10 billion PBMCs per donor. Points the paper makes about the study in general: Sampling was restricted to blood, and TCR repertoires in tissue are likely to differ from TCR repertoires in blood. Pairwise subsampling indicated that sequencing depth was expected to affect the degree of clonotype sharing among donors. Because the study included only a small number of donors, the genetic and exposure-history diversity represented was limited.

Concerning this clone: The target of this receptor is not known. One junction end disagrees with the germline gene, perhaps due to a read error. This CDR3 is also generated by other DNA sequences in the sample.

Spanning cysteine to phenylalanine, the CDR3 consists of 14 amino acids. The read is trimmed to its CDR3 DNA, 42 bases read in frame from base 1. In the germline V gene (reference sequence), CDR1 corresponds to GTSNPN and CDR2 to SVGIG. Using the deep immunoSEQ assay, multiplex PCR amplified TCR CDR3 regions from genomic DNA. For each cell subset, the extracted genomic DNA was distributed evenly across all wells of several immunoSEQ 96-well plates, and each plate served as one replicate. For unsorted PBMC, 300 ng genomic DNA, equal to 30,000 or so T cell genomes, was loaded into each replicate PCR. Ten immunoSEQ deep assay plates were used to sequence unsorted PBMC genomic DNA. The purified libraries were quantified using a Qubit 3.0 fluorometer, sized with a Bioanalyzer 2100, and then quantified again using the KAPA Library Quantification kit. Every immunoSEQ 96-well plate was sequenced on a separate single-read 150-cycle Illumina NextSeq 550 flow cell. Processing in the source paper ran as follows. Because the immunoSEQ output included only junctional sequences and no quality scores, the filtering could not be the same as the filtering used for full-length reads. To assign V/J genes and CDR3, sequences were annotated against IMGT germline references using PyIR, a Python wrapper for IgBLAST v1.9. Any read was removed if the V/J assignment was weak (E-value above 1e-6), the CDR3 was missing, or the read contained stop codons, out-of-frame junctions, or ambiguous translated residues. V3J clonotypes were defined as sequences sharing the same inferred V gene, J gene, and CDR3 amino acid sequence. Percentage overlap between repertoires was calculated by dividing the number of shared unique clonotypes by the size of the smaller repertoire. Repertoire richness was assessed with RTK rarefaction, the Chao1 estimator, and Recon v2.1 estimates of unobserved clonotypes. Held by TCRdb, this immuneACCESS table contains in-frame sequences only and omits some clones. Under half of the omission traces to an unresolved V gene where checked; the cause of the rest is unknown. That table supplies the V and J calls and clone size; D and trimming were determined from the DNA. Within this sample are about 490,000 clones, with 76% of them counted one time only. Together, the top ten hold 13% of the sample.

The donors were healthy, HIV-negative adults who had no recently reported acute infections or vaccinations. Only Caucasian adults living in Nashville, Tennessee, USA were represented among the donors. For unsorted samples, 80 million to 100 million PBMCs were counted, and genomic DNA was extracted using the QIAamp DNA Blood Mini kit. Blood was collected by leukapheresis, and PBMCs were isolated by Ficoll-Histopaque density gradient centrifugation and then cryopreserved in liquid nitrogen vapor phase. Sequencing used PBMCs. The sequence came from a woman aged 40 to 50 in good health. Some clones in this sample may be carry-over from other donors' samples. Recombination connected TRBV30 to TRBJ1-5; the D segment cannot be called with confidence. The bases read TGTGCCTGGAGTGTACGGGGTTACAATCAGCCCCAGCACTTT. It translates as CAWSVRGYNQPQHF.